This TCR beta chain is drawn from a study of naive and memory T cell subsets (dated by TCRdb to about 2017). At the level of the whole study: An open-source, UMI-based TCR alpha and beta sequencing pipeline was applied to sorted naive and memory peripheral blood T cell subsets. IgG serology results and the functional CMV T cell responses were in complete agreement. RNA was DNase-treated and reverse transcribed with TCR constant-region primers, mostly using SuperScript III. Paper-wide results and their limitations: TCR abundance followed a power law with an exponent that was different for naive and memory subsets but consistent across the three individuals. Gini index rose and Shannon and inverse Simpson diversity fell from naive through CM, EM and EMRA in both CD4 and CD8 cells. A few larger clonotypes were present in naive repertoires, particularly the CD8 repertoires, and these clonotypes were possibly memory cells re-expressing CD45RA. RNA-based TCR counts may be influenced by expression changes linked to T cell activation and differentiation. Each clonotype was defined as a single alpha or beta chain sequence rather than as a paired alpha/beta receptor. Following error correction, more than 95% of naive TCR sequences occurred only once, which made naive abundance distributions much steeper than those of memory subsets. No ground truth was available to validate the repertoire findings for the naive and memory subsets.

CDR3 length: 12 amino acids, cysteine to phenylalanine. The only DNA kept is the CDR3, 36 bases in frame from the first base. Trimming removed 3 bases from V and 10 bases from J, leaving 10 bases between the germline ends. As concerns this clonotype: The antigen this receptor binds is unknown. Per-base qualities were not stored, and no clone one base away is much larger.

The library was produced with UMI-ligation and nested PCR. The beta constant-region primer consisted of an equimolar mixture of two oligonucleotides that together covered TRBC1 and TRBC2. Four rounds of PCR were used to amplify ligated cDNA, with nested alpha and beta constant-region primers being used together with the SP2 primer. A single-stranded oligonucleotide containing the SP2 primer and a 12-nucleotide UMI was joined to the 3' end of the cDNA by T4 RNA ligase 1. Incubation of the ligation reaction was carried out at 16 degrees C for about 20-25 hours. To avoid over-amplification, PCR2 was usually performed as a SYBR Green qPCR and halted once a predetermined threshold was reached. All purifications after the first were performed with Agencourt AMPure XP magnetic beads. Library amounts were measured by Qubit and library quality was assessed on a TapeStation, where the main peak was expected at around 650 bp. Pooled libraries were sequenced on an Illumina MiSeq with v2 2x251 paired-end kits, typically giving roughly 0.95-2.3 million reads per sample. Each sample library was pooled at 4 nM, and roughly 4.5-7% PhiX was included to improve cluster recognition. Per the authors' processing: V and J genes were assigned to Demultiplexor-processed FASTQ reads by Decombinator through tag matching, with a single base-pair mismatch being allowed. Collapsinator used UMIs to correct both sequencing errors and frequency errors arising from PCR heterogeneity. TCRs were translated and CDR3s were extracted from the conserved cysteine to the FGXG phenylalanine by CDR3Translator, with non-productive sequences being flagged. Gini, Shannon entropy and inverse Simpson indices were computed after subsampling the repertoires to the same number of UMI-defined TCRs. Within the linear range, a power law was fitted by maximum likelihood to the distributions of clonotype abundance. Similar UMI counts, unique TCR numbers and clonal distributions were obtained with the pipeline and with MIGEC on one naive CD8 sample. In one analysis, naive TCRs also found in any memory subset of the same donor were removed from the naive repertoire. Repertoires were searched for some 7,000 CMV-associated CDR3 sequences compiled from VDJdb and a published dataset. The raw public reads went through TCRdb reprocessing: fastp at Q25, MiXCR clone calling, in-frame beta chains kept. Identical CDR3 protein sequences are pooled into one entry, listed with their most common genes and DNA. V and J calls and clone size were set by TCRdb, not the authors. The sample yields some 110,000 distinct CDR3 sequences; roughly 15% were counted once. The ten largest clones represent approximately 3% of the sample.

Separate amplification of TCR alpha and beta chain libraries was performed from the second PCR step onward. To determine each donor's CMV status, fresh PBMCs were stimulated overnight with CMV viral lysate, and IFNgamma production from CD4+ T cells was then assessed. CD4 T cells were positively selected using Miltenyi beads, after which CD8 T cells were positively selected from the CD4-negative fraction. Cells stained for CD3, CD4, CD8, CD45RA, CD27 and a live/dead dye were sorted on a BD Aria II into four subsets by CD45RA and CD27. A few healthy volunteers provided blood, and each donor's sample was split into CD4 and CD8 T cells and then further divided into four differentiation subsets. About 110 ml of peripheral blood was collected from each donor, and PBMC were isolated from the blood using Ficoll-Paque PLUS density-gradient centrifugation. Sorted cells were lysed in RLT buffer, after which RNA was extracted using a Qiagen RNeasy kit and stored at -80 degrees C.

The sample consisted of naive CD8+ T cells from blood. This specimen's cell subset or site label, interpreted: naive T cells, CD45RA high CD27+. The chain uses TRBV12-3 or TRBV12-4 and TRBJ2-1; D gene: possibly TRBD2, on 6 matching bases. This TCR came from a human donor in good health. The DNA sequence is TGTGCCAGCAGTTTGGTCCGGGGGGAGCAGTTCTTC. Its coded protein is CASSLVRGEQFF.